Listed here are 25 T cell receptor beta chains from one sample, sequenced in a study of blood T cells in healthy people across ages. Primed by a sample-barcoded 5' primer and a J-beta primer mix, a second PCR proceeded for 7 to 11 cycles. TCRdb called the 5' RACE reads again in MiXCR, with one record for every CDR3 protein. The data show around 940,000 distinct CDR3 sequences, with about 51% seen just once and around a fifth held by the top ten. Sample: blood. The receptor source for this set is an older woman in good health.

The chain couples TRBV6-6 to TRBJ2-7; the D call may be TRBD1 or TRBD2 (5 bases each). V lost 8 bases and J lost 7, with 15 bases in between. CDR1 and CDR2 (germline): MNHNY, SVGAGI (reference sequence). This CDR3 has 12 residues. The CDR3 sequence is CASARGSGEQYF. For the CDR3, the DNA is TGTGCCAGCGCCCGGGGCTCGGGAGAGCAGTACTTC.

The rearrangement links TRBV29-1 to TRBJ2-3; a weak D match, TRBD2 (6 bases). Germline CDR1 reads SQVTM; CDR2 reads ANQGSEA. This CDR3 has 14 residues. V was cut by 4 bases and J by 5 bases, with 16 bases left in between. The CDR3 DNA follows: TGCAGCGTTGGGGCTAGCGCCTCGGGAGATACGCAGTATTTT. This translates into CSVGASASGDTQYF.

This clonotype was seen a handful of times. The chain links TRBV4-2 to TRBJ1-2; tentative D call: TRBD1 (6 bases). There are 17 residues in the CDR3. Deletions cut 5 bases from V and 2 bases from J, with 21 bases between. The germline CDR1 and CDR2 sequences are LGHNA and YNFKEQ. CDR3 sequence (DNA): TGTGCCAGCAGCTTACCCGTAGGGGACAATCTCAACTATGGCTACACCTTC. The encoded protein is CASSLPVGDNLNYGYTF.

This chain connects TRBV6-5 to TRBJ2-7; D gene uncertain. Trimming removed 6 bases from V and 1 base from J, with 19 bases in between. The CDR3 runs 16 residues. The germline V gene encodes CDR1 MNHEY and CDR2 SVGAGI. CDR3 bases: TGTGCCAGCAGCCTCTCGAGAGAACTTGTATCCTACGAGCAGTACTTC. Translated, it gives CASSLSRELVSYEQYF.

The rearrangement uses TRBV3-1 and TRBJ2-6, with D unclear. The V gene lost 3 bases and the J gene lost 2 bases, with 8 bases spanning the gap. Germline assignment: CDR1 LGHDT and CDR2 YNNKEL (reference sequence). The CDR3 runs 15 residues. The CDR3 DNA reads TGTGCCAGCAGCCAGTTCAAGGCTGGGGCCAACGTCCTGACTTTC. It codes for CASSQFKAGANVLTF.

The V and J genes are TRBV5-1 and TRBJ2-7, with 9 bases aligning to TRBD2. The DNA end is more similar to TRBJ2-5, so the J call may be wrong. This CDR3 is built from 16 residues. Germline CDR1 reads SGHRS; CDR2 reads YFSETQ. In DNA form, the CDR3 reads TGCGCCAGCAGCTTGGTCGCGGGAGGGCCGGTAGAGACCCAGTACTTC. It specifies CASSLVAGGPVETQYF.

The chain has TRBV20-1 and TRBJ2-7; a weak D match, TRBD1 (5 bases). Germline V gene data show CDR1 as DFQATT and CDR2 as SNEGSKA (reference sequence). Deletions cut 0 bases from V and 3 bases from J, with 9 bases between. The CDR3 has 13 residues. The CDR3 reads CSARDKGLYEQYF. CDR3 coding DNA: TGCAGTGCTAGAGATAAGGGGCTCTACGAGCAGTACTTC.

This clonotype was counted a few times. This chain uses TRBV29-1 with TRBJ2-7; TRBD1 is a possible D gene (6 bases). V lost 4 bases, J lost 0 bases, and 13 bases lay in between. Germline CDR1 is SQVTM and CDR2 is ANQGSEA. The CDR3 spans 14 residues. In DNA, the CDR3 is TGCAGCGTTGGGGCCAGGGGAAACTCCTACGAGCAGTACTTC. This encodes CSVGARGNSYEQYF.

This chain uses TRBV29-1 with TRBJ2-7, with D tentatively TRBD2 (6 bases). The germline CDR1 and CDR2 sequences are SQVTM and ANQGSEA. V was cut by 2 bases and J by 3 bases, with 17 bases left in between. This CDR3 has 15 amino acids. CDR3 residues: CSVETWRGRDYEQYF. In nucleotides, the CDR3 is TGCAGCGTTGAAACGTGGAGGGGCAGGGACTACGAGCAGTACTTC.

The chain has TRBV15 and TRBJ1-6, with D unclear. Deletions cut 4 bases from V and 12 bases from J, with 16 bases between. The CDR3 extends over 14 amino acids. Germline-derived CDR1 and CDR2 are LNHNV and YYDKDF (reference sequence). The CDR3 reads CATSNKILREPLHF. CDR3 coding DNA: TGTGCCACCAGCAATAAGATACTACGGGAACCCCTCCACTTT.

This clonotype was detected a few times. J is TRBJ1-2 and V is TRBV24-1; 8 nucleotides line up with TRBD1. Germline V gene sequence: CDR1 KGHDR, CDR2 SFDVKD. This CDR3 has 13 amino acids. With 7 bases clipped from V and 5 bases from J, the junction kept 5 bases outside the gene matches. CDR3 bases: TGTGCCACCAGGGACAGGGAAGGATATGGCTACACCTTC. It codes for CATRDREGYGYTF.

As concerns this clonotype: Sequence at one end of the junction differs from germline and may be a read error. The V and J genes are TRBV10-3 and TRBJ1-6, with TRBD1 as a possible D gene (5 bases). The germline V gene has CDR1 ENHRY and CDR2 SYGVKD. The length of the CDR3 is 15 residues. The CDR3 sequence: CAVSELTGLTSPLHF. The CDR3 nucleotides read TGTGCCGTCAGTGAGTTAACAGGTCTGACTTCACCCCTCCACTTT.

The chain combines TRBV12-3 or TRBV12-4 with TRBJ2-4; 8 bases fit TRBD2. Losses at the gene ends were 7 bases for V and 1 base for J; bases not matched to a gene: 6. This CDR3 is built from 15 residues. DNA of the CDR3: TGTGCCAGCACCTTCGGGAGGGGGGCCAAAAACATTCAGTACTTC. This translates into CASTFGRGAKNIQYF.

J is TRBJ2-4 and V is TRBV15, with D perhaps matching TRBD2 (5 bases). Near its end, the DNA agrees better with TRBJ2-7, so the J call may be wrong. The germline V gene encodes CDR1 LNHNV and CDR2 YYDKDF (reference sequence). There are 13 residues in the CDR3. The CDR3 nucleotides read TGTGCCACCAGGACGGGAAACTTCTACGAGCAGTACTTC. Its protein is CATRTGNFYEQYF.

The chain uses TRBV7-2 and TRBJ2-5; 7 bases align to TRBD2. TRBJ2-1 explains the end of the DNA better; the J call may be wrong. The CDR3 is made up of 15 amino acids. Germline CDR1 reads SGHTA; CDR2 reads FQGNSA. The CDR3, as DNA: TGTGCCAGCAGCTCCCCCGGCGGGAGTCAGGAGACCCAGTTCTTC. Its translation: CASSSPGGSQETQFF.

This clonotype was recorded at least ten times. V and J are TRBV4-1 and TRBJ2-5, with TRBD2 matching 8 bases. Germline CDR1 is MGHRA and CDR2 is YSYEKL. The CDR3 is 16 residues long. The V and J ends lost 1 base and 0 bases, in that order; junction bases with no gene match: 4. The CDR3 sequence is CASSQAQRGYQETQYF. The CDR3 region has the DNA TGCGCCAGCAGCCAAGCGCAGCGGGGGTACCAAGAGACCCAGTACTTC.

The chain uses TRBV7-2 and TRBJ2-7; no reliable D call. Germline lookup yields CDR1 SGHTA and CDR2 FQGNSA. Deletions cut 5 bases from V and 2 bases from J, with 22 bases between. The CDR3 is 17 amino acids. The DNA for the CDR3 is TGTGCCAGCAGCCCTCCCCAATTCGGGTTTTCGGCCTACGAGCAGTACTTC. Translated, it gives CASSPPQFGFSAYEQYF.

The chain joins TRBV28 to TRBJ1-2, with D perhaps TRBD1 (5 bases). This CDR3 has 15 residues. The germline V gene has CDR1 MDHEN and CDR2 SYDVKM. Trimming took 5 bases from V and 0 from J, leaving 13 bases between them. The CDR3 nucleotides are TGTGCCAGCAGTAGGAGGGGCCTGCCTAACTATGGCTACACCTTC. The encoded protein is CASSRRGLPNYGYTF.

The rearrangement joins TRBV5-6 to TRBJ2-4; 9 bases map to TRBD2. V gave up 2 bases and J gave up 13 bases; unmatched junction bases: 10. This CDR3 has 14 residues. In germline, CDR1 is SGHDT, CDR2 YYEEEE. CDR3 loop: CASSFGTSLREQYF. The DNA for the CDR3 is TGTGCCAGCAGCTTTGGGACTAGCCTCCGGGAGCAGTACTTC.

The chain combines TRBV29-1 with TRBJ2-7; 9 bases are shared with TRBD2. This CDR3 has 13 residues. V was pared by 7 bases and J by 4 bases, with 8 bases of the junction left unmatched. Germline CDR1 SQVTM, CDR2 ANQGSEA. As DNA, the CDR3 is TGCAGCGCTATAGCGGGAGACATTTACGAGCAGTACTTC. It translates to CSAIAGDIYEQYF.

The chain couples TRBV20-1 to TRBJ2-3, with TRBD1 as a possible D gene (5 bases). CDR1 and CDR2 (germline): DFQATT, SNEGSKA (reference sequence). Trimming left V 5 bases short and J 3 bases short, with 21 bases between. This CDR3 spans 16 amino acids. The DNA for the CDR3 is TGCAGTGCTGAGGACCCCGCCCAGGGCCCAACAGATACGCAGTATTTT. Its protein is CSAEDPAQGPTDTQYF.

The chain's CDR3 is CASSARLAGVWANEQFF. The CDR3 nucleotides are TGTGCCAGCAGCGCAAGACTAGCGGGAGTTTGGGCTAATGAGCAGTTCTTC. This chain uses TRBV11-2 with TRBJ2-1; 12 bases map to TRBD2. The CDR3 contains 17 residues. Germline trimming cut 5 bases from V and 7 bases from J; bases unmatched to any gene: 12. The germline gives CDR1 SGHAT, CDR2 FQNNGV.

This clonotype was observed many times. The V call is TRBV18, the J call TRBJ1-1; D possibly corresponds to TRBD1 (5 bases). V lost 5 bases and J lost 3, with 7 bases in between. This CDR3 has 12 amino acids. From germline, CDR1 is KGHSH and CDR2 LQKENI. CDR3 bases: TGTGCCAGCTCAAAGGGGCACACTGAAGCTTTCTTT. It is translated as CASSKGHTEAFF. The entire variable domain, with the rest obtained from reference TRBV18 and TRBJ1-1, is as follows: NAGVMQNPRHLVRRRGQEARLRCSPMKGHSHVYWYRQLPEEGLKFMVYLQKENIIDESGMPKERFSAEFPKEGPSILRIQQVVRGDSAAYFCASSKGHTEAFFGQGTRLTVV.

The chain employs TRBV11-2 and TRBJ2-7; D perhaps matches TRBD1 (5 bases). CDR3 length equals 15 residues. V was shortened by 1 base and J by 3 bases, with 13 bases between the two germline ends. CDR1 and CDR2 (germline): SGHAT, FQNNGV. The CDR3, as DNA: TGTGCCAGCAGCTTAGTGGGGCGCAAAGACTACGAGCAGTACTTC. It is translated as CASSLVGRKDYEQYF.

This clonotype was picked up a small number of times. The CDR3 reads CASSHGLADYNEQFF. For the CDR3, the DNA is TGTGCCAGCAGCCACGGACTAGCGGACTACAATGAGCAGTTCTTC. The chain joins TRBV7-2 to TRBJ2-1, with 10 bases lining up with TRBD2. This CDR3 contains 15 residues. The J segment lost 3 bases and the V segment lost 5 bases, leaving 4 bases of the junction unmatched. CDR1 SGHTA and CDR2 FQGNSA come from the germline V gene.